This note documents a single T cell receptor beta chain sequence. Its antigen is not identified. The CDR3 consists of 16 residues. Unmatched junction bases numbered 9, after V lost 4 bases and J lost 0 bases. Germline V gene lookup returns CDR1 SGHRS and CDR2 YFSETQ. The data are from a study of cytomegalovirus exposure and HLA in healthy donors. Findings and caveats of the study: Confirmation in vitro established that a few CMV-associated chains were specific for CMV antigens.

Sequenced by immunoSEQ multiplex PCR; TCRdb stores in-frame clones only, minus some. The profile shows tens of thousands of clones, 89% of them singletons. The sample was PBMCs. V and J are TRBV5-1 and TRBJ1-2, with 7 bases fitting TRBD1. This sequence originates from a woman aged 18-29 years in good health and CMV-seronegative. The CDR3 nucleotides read TGCGCCAGCAGCCCCTCCTCCGGGACAGCTAACTATGGCTACACCTTC. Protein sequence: CASSPSSGTANYGYTF.